The rows below give T cell receptor beta chains drawn from one sample of a study of T cell repertoires in cytomegalovirus infection. TCRdb re-analysed the reads in MiXCR, keeping a single row per CDR3 protein. Of more than 300,000 distinct CDR3 sequences in the sample, nearly 35% were seen once. The antigens of these receptors remain unknown. Sample: cultured PBMCs, taken from culture after CMV antigen stimulation. These receptors all stem from a human donor in good health (CMV status not recorded). Some clones in this sample may be carry-over from other donors' samples. CDR3s include the opening cysteine and the closing phenylalanine or tryptophan. The order of the fields is J gene, clone size, D gene, V gene, CDR3 DNA, CDR3 protein. The D gene is left open where the match is weak. Size is omitted from some rows. Given values are once, few, many or a class for expanded clones.

>TRBJ2-3|.|TRBD2|TRBV7-2
TGTGCCAGCAGCCCGCGACTAGCGGGAGCGCAGTATTTT
CASSPRLAGAQYF
>TRBJ1-1|.|.|TRBV29-1
TGCAGCGTTGAATCGAGATCGTGGGATCTTAACACTGAAGCTTTCTTT
CSVESRSWDLNTEAFF
>TRBJ2-1|.|TRBD2|TRBV7-2
TGTGCCAGCAAGCTAGCGGGGGCTACCTACAATGAGCAGTTCTTC
CASKLAGATYNEQFF
>TRBJ1-2|.|.|TRBV6-8
TGTGCCAGCAGTGCCTCAGGTGTTCGCTACACCTTC
CASSASGVRYTF
>TRBJ2-4|.|.|TRBV11-2
TGTGCCAGCAGCCTCGCTCGGGCCGTCGGTAAAAACATTCAGTACTTC
CASSLARAVGKNIQYF
>TRBJ2-2|few|.|TRBV12-3/TRBV12-4
TGTGCCAGCAGTTTGGTTGGGGGCAGTAACACCGGGGAGCTGTTTTTT
CASSLVGGSNTGELFF
>TRBJ1-4|few|.|TRBV5-1
TGCGCCAGCAGCTTGGGTGTCGGGGGCTCCGAAAAACTGTTTTTT
CASSLGVGGSEKLFF
>TRBJ2-3|.|.|TRBV6-5
TGTGCCAGCAGTCTAACGGGAGTAAGCACAGATACGCAGTATTTT
CASSLTGVSTDTQYF
>TRBJ2-3|.|.|TRBV5-6
TGTGCCAGCAGCTCTTGGCCAGATACGCAGTATTTT
CASSSWPDTQYF
>TRBJ2-1|few|.|TRBV7-8
TGTGCCAGCAGCCTGGCCGGCGGGAATCTCTACAATGAGCAGTTCTTC
CASSLAGGNLYNEQFF
>TRBJ2-5|.|.|TRBV5-6
TGTGCCAGCAGCTTTATCAGGGACTCGGGGACCCAGTACTTC
CASSFIRDSGTQYF
>TRBJ2-1|few|TRBD2|TRBV7-3
TGTGCCAGCAGCTTATCGGGTGGACTAGCGGGGGGTGAGCAGTTCTTC
CASSLSGGLAGGEQFF
>TRBJ2-2|.|.|TRBV12-3/TRBV12-4
TGTGCCAGCAGCGTGTTGGGGTCTAAGAGGAACACCGGGGAGCTGTTTTTT
CASSVLGSKRNTGELFF
>TRBJ2-1|.|TRBD1|TRBV12-3/TRBV12-4
TGTGCCAGCAGTCCACAGGGGTTCAATGAGCAGTTCTTC
CASSPQGFNEQFF
>TRBJ2-1|.|.|TRBV4-3
TGCGCCAGCAGCCCGGGACGCAGGTCCTACAATGAGCAGTTCTTC
CASSPGRRSYNEQFF
>TRBJ1-2|few|.|TRBV7-2
TGTGCCAGCAGCTCCCGAACCGACTATGGCTACACCTTC
CASSSRTDYGYTF
>TRBJ2-3|few|.|TRBV7-6
TGTGCCAGCAGCCCTCGGGGGCGGGACACAGATACGCAGTATTTT
CASSPRGRDTDTQYF
>TRBJ1-1|.|.|TRBV12-3/TRBV12-4
TGTGCCAGCAGTACTCGCAGGGATGGGGCTGAAGCTTTCTTT
CASSTRRDGAEAFF
>TRBJ1-2|.|.|TRBV5-4
TGTGCCAGCAGCCGCAGGGGAGAGGAGCTCTACAACTACACCTTC
CASSRRGEELYNYTF
>TRBJ2-1|once|.|TRBV2
TGTGCCAGCAGGGTACGGAGGTACTACAATGAGCAGTTCTTC
CASRVRRYYNEQFF
>TRBJ2-7|.|.|TRBV7-2
TGTGCCAGCAGCTTCGGACAGCTCTACGAGCAGTACTTC
CASSFGQLYEQYF
>TRBJ2-1|.|.|TRBV6-8
TGTGCCAGCGGGGCGGGCACTAGGAATGAGCAGTTCTTC
CASGAGTRNEQFF
>TRBJ2-3|few|TRBD2|TRBV7-8
TGTGCCAGCTCCCGGATCGGGACTAGCGGGAAATGGGGCACAGATACGCAGTATTTT
CASSRIGTSGKWGTDTQYF
>TRBJ2-5|few|TRBD1|TRBV28
TGTGCCAGCTGCCCCCCGGGACAGGGCTGGGAGACCCAGTACTTC
CASCPPGQGWETQYF
>TRBJ2-1|few|.|TRBV7-3
TGTGCCAGCAGCCCCGGGGGCTATGAGCAGTTCTTC
CASSPGGYEQFF
>TRBJ2-2|few|.|TRBV29-1
TGCAGCGTTGTAGCAGGGGCCGGCACCGGGGAGCTGTTTTTT
CSVVAGAGTGELFF
>TRBJ2-7|.|TRBD2|TRBV6-2/TRBV6-3
TGTGCCAGCAGGGCCACTAGCGGGATCTCCTACGAGCAGTACTTC
CASRATSGISYEQYF
>TRBJ2-7|many|.|TRBV7-9
TGTGCCAGCAGCTTAGCGTCACAGTCCTACGAGCAGTACTTC
CASSLASQSYEQYF
>TRBJ2-5|.|TRBD2|TRBV19
TGTGCCAGTAGTGTGGCTAGCGGGAGTACGACCCAGTACTTC
CASSVASGSTTQYF
>TRBJ2-7|.|TRBD2|TRBV7-2
TGTGCCAGCAGGCAAGGACCCGGGGGAGGGTTCGAGCAGTACTTC
CASRQGPGGGFEQYF
>TRBJ2-2|few|TRBD1|TRBV7-2
TGTGCCAGCACCATGGACAGGGCCACCGGGGAGCTGTTTTTT
CASTMDRATGELFF
>TRBJ1-2|.|.|TRBV6-1
TGTGCCAGCAGTTCGAAAAGGCCCACTAACTATGGCTACACCTTC
CASSSKRPTNYGYTF
>TRBJ2-1|few|TRBD2|TRBV19
TGTGCCAGTAGTATAAGACTAGCGGGGTGGGATGAGCAGTTCTTC
CASSIRLAGWDEQFF
>TRBJ2-1|.|TRBD2|TRBV11-1
TGTGCCAGCAGTCAAGCGGGACGGTCCTACAATGAGCAGTTCTTC
CASSQAGRSYNEQFF
>TRBJ2-1|few|TRBD2|TRBV11-2
TGTGCCAGCAGCTTCAGCGGGAGGGCCGACGAGCAGTTCTTC
CASSFSGRADEQFF
>TRBJ1-2|.|.|TRBV6-5
TGTGCCAGCAGTTACTCGGGGATTTCTAACTATGGCTACACCTTC
CASSYSGISNYGYTF
>TRBJ2-1|.|.|TRBV12-3/TRBV12-4
TGTGCCAGCAGTTTCGGGGGAAAGCAGTTCTTC
CASSFGGKQFF
>TRBJ2-7|.|.|TRBV12-3/TRBV12-4
TGTGCCAGCAAGATTAGGGACGGGGGCTACGAGCAGTACTTC
CASKIRDGGYEQYF
>TRBJ2-5|.|.|TRBV7-9
TGTGCCAGCAGCTTCGACGCACTGGGAGGTGGTGAGACCCAGTACTTC
CASSFDALGGGETQYF
>TRBJ1-6|many|.|TRBV6-2/TRBV6-3
TGTGCCAGCAGCCCCACAGGGAACAATTCACCCCTCCACTTT
CASSPTGNNSPLHF
>TRBJ2-3|.|.|TRBV12-3/TRBV12-4
TGTGCCAGCAGATCGGCTGTAGATACGCAGTATTTT
CASRSAVDTQYF
>TRBJ2-1|.|TRBD2|TRBV24-1
TGTGCCACCAGTGATCCCGGGGGGGGCGCCTACAATGAGCAGTTCTTC
CATSDPGGGAYNEQFF
>TRBJ2-5|few|TRBD1|TRBV7-2
TGTGCCAGCAGCTCTCCCGGACAGGGGAAAGAGACCCAGTACTTC
CASSSPGQGKETQYF
>TRBJ1-4|many|.|TRBV10-3
TGTGCCATCAGAGACAGGTCACCGAGTGGAAAACTGTTTTTT
CAIRDRSPSGKLFF
>TRBJ1-1|.|.|TRBV7-3
TGTGCCAGCAGCTTCGAGGCGCGTGCCACTGAAGCTTTCTTT
CASSFEARATEAFF
>TRBJ1-2|.|.|TRBV29-1
TGCAGCGTTGTAGGACCAGGCTACACCTTC
CSVVGPGYTF
>TRBJ2-1|few|.|TRBV6-6
TGTGCCAGCAGCCGGGGGCTGAGCTCCTACAATGAGCAGTTCTTC
CASSRGLSSYNEQFF